This T cell receptor (beta chain) came from a study of shared clonotypes between healthy human individuals (dated by TCRdb to 2018 to 2021). Background for the entire study: A few men and a couple of women, aged 18 to 49 years, made up the cohort. For each donor, three plates each were used for CD4 naive and CD4 memory, two plates were used for CD8 naive, and one plate was used for CD8 memory. To estimate repertoire size and how much clonotypes are shared between individuals, the study performed deep sequencing of blood TCR repertoires from about five healthy adults. Libraries were prepared and TCR repertoires were sequenced by different laboratories using diverse techniques, in order to increase sequencing depth and limit assay-specific biases. Each donor's leukapheresis produced roughly between roughly 0.9 and 9 billion PBMCs.

For the CD8 naive samples, CD45RO-negative cells were positively selected for CCR7, yielding a CD45RA+CCR7+ population from which TemRA cells were excluded. Donors were healthy HIV-negative adults with no recently reported acute infections or vaccinations. Every donor was a Caucasian adult residing in Nashville, Tennessee, USA. Blood was obtained by leukapheresis, after which PBMCs were separated by Ficoll-Histopaque density gradient centrifugation and cryopreserved in liquid nitrogen vapor phase. Analytical flow cytometry was used to check the purity and quantity of each magnetically sorted T cell population. Each sorted fraction had its genomic DNA isolated and then quantified by UV absorbance on a Nanodrop 2000c. Points the paper makes about the study in general: Sharing across a handful of donors was observed for approximately 5% of naive CD4, about 3.2% of naive CD8, 2% to 2.5% of memory CD4, and over 0.3% of memory CD8 clonotypes. Only blood was sampled, and tissue TCR repertoires likely differ from those in blood. Based on pairwise subsampling, the degree of clonotype sharing among donors was expected to be affected by sequencing depth. Because the study included a small number of donors, the genetic and exposure-history diversity represented was limited. Rarefaction of sorted-subset datasets indicated incomplete sequencing despite the large sequencing depth. Estimated clonotype richness was generally larger for naive than for memory subsets. Compared with non-shared clonotypes, the clonotypes found in all four sorted-subset donors had higher generation probabilities.

Notes on this clone: The clone's antigen remains unknown. There are no base qualities to consult, and no much larger clone falls within one base.

Germline trimming: 3 bases from V, 2 bases from J; junction bases outside gene matches: 15. According to the germline V gene (reference sequence), CDR1 reads MNHEY and CDR2 reads SMNVEV. Taken from cysteine to phenylalanine, the CDR3 has 18 residues. The retained sequence is limited to the CDR3, 54 bases, with the frame set at the first base. Using the deep immunoSEQ assay, TCR CDR3 regions were amplified from genomic DNA by multiplex PCR. For each cell subset, the extracted genomic DNA was distributed evenly across all wells of several immunoSEQ 96-well plates, and each plate served as one replicate. Each replicate PCR for sorted subsets received around 200 ng genomic DNA, equal to around 32,000 T cell genomes. Purified libraries were measured with a Qubit 3.0 fluorometer, size-checked on a Bioanalyzer 2100, and measured again with the KAPA Library Quantification kit. Each immunoSEQ 96-well plate was sequenced on its own single-read 150-cycle Illumina NextSeq 550 flow cell. Per the original workflow: Because only junctional sequences without quality scores were contained in the immunoSEQ output, filtering matching that applied to full-length reads could not be performed. Sequences were annotated with PyIR, a Python wrapper for IgBLAST v1.9, and V/J genes and CDR3 were assigned using IMGT germline references. Reads with weak V/J assignments (E-value above 1e-6), missing CDR3, stop codons, out-of-frame junctions, or ambiguous translated residues were removed. V3J clonotypes were defined as sequences sharing an identical inferred V gene, J gene, and CDR3 amino acid sequence. The percentage overlap between two repertoires was calculated by dividing the number of shared unique clonotypes by the size of the smaller repertoire. RTK rarefaction, the Chao1 estimator, and Recon v2.1 estimates of unobserved clonotypes were used to assess repertoire richness. OLGA was used to compute generation probabilities for all TCRbeta clonotypes that the gDNA method yielded from four donors. In TCRdb, the immuneACCESS table is reduced to in-frame sequences with V and J assigned. These tables do not hold every clone; where another copy was compared, an unresolved V gene accounts for under half, and the others remain unexplained. Clone size and the V and J calls come from that table; the DNA yielded D and trimming. The sample contains about 2 million clones, roughly 95% of them found a single time. Under 1.5% of the sample is in the top ten clones.

Sequencing used naive CD8+ T cells sorted from blood. The meaning of the sample's cell subset or site label: CD45RA+CCR7+. The chain couples TRBV27 to TRBJ2-7; the central 8 bases match TRBD1. This TCR came from a man between 18 and 35 years old in good health. The CDR3 amino acid sequence is: CASSLGPGTGGRTYEQYF. The DNA is as follows: TGTGCCAGCAGTTTGGGACCCGGAACAGGGGGTCGAACCTACGAGCAGTACTTC.